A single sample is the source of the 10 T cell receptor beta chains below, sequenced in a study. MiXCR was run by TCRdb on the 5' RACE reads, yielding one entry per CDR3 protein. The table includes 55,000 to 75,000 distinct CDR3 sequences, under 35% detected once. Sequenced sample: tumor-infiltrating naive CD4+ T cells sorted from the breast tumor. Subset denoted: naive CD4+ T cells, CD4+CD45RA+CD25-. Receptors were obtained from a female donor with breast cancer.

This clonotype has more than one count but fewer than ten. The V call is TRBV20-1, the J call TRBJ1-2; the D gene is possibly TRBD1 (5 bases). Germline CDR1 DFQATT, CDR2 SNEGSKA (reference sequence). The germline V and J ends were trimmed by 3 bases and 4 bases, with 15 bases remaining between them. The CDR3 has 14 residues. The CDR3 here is CSARTPGTLYGYTF. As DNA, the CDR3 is TGCAGTGCTAGGACACCGGGGACCCTCTATGGCTACACCTTC.

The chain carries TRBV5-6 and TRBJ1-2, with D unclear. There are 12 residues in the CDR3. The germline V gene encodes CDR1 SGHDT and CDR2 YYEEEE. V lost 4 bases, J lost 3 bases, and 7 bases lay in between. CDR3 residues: CASSRRDYGYTF. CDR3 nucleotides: TGTGCCAGCAGCCGACGGGACTATGGCTACACCTTC.

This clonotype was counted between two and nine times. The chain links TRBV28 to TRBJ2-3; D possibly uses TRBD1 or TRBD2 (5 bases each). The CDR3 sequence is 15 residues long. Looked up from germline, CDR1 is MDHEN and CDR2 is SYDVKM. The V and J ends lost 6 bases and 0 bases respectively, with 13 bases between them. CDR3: CASRGTASSTDTQYF. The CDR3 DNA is TGTGCCAGCAGAGGGACGGCTTCTAGCACAGATACGCAGTATTTT.

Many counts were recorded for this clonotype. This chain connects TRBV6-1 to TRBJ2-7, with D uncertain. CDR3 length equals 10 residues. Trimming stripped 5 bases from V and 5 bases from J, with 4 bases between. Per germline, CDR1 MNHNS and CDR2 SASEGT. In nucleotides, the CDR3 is TGTGCCAGCAGTAGAAACGAGCAGTACTTC. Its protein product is CASSRNEQYF.

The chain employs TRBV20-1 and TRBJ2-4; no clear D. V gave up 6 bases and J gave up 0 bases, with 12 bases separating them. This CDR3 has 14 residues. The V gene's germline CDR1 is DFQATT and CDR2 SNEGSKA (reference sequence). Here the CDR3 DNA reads TGCAGTGCCCTCGATAGGGTAGCCAAAAACATTCAGTACTTC. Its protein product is CSALDRVAKNIQYF.

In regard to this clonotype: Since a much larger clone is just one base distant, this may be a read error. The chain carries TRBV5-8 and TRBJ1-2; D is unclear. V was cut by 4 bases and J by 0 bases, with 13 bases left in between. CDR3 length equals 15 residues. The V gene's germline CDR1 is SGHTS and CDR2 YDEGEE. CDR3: CASSEWWPSNYGYTF. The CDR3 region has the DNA TGTGCCAGCAGCGAGTGGTGGCCCTCTAACTATGGCTACACCTTC.

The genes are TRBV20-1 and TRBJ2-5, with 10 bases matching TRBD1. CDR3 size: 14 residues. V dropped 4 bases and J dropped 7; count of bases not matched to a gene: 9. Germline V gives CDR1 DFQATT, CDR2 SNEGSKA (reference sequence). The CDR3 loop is CSATEGQGGMTQYF. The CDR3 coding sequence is TGCAGTGCTACCGAAGGACAGGGGGGTATGACCCAGTACTTC.

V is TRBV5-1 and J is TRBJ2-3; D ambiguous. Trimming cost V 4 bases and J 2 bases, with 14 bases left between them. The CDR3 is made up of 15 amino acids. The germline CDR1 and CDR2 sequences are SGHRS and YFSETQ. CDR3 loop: CASSLRMVTTDTQYF. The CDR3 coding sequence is TGCGCCAGCAGCCTAAGGATGGTAACCACAGATACGCAGTATTTT.

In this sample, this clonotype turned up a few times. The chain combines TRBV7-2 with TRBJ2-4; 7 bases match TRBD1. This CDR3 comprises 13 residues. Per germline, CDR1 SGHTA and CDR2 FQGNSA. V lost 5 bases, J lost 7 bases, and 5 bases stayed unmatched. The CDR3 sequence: CASSPDRVNIQYF. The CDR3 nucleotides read TGTGCCAGCAGCCCTGACAGGGTCAACATTCAGTACTTC.

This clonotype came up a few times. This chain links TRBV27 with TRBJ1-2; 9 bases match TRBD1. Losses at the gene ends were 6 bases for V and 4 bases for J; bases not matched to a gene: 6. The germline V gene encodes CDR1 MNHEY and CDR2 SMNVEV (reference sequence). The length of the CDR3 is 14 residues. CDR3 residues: CASRGTGGGYGYTF. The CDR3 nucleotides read TGTGCCAGCAGAGGAACAGGGGGCGGCTATGGCTACACCTTC.